This T cell receptor (beta chain) was observed in a study of monozygotic twins with inflammatory bowel disease. Nested PCRs of around 15 and 10 cycles, two in total, were run on TCRalpha and TCRbeta cDNA. Following a re-call of the 5' RACE reads, TCRdb has one entry per CDR3 protein and lacks DNA. The table lists approximately 390,000 distinct CDR3 sequences, with 2% to 2.5% in the top ten. CDR3 length equals 15 residues. Germline assignment: CDR1 ENHRY and CDR2 SYGVKD. Input material: blood. The chain carries TRBV10-3 and TRBJ2-3; the D call from TCRdb, TRBD2, cannot be confirmed without DNA. The sequence was collected from a human donor with ulcerative colitis or Crohn's disease, or a healthy co-twin of an affected twin (not recorded which). The CDR3 sequence is CAISGSSGSTDTQYF.